This T cell receptor (beta chain) was sequenced for a study of radiotherapy plus CTLA-4 blockade in lung cancer. The assay was immunoSEQ multiplex PCR, and TCRdb's table has in-frame clones only and misses some. The table has 100,000 or so clones, roughly four fifths seen once. Source: peripheral blood, taken from a patient treated with radiotherapy plus ipilimumab. The TCR was taken from a human donor with non-small cell lung cancer that progressed on radiotherapy plus ipilimumab.

CDR3 nucleotides: TGCGCCAGCAGCTTGGGGTGGGCAGGATTAAACACTGAAGCTTTCTTT. Protein sequence: CASSLGWAGLNTEAFF. The chain employs TRBV5-1 and TRBJ1-1; D remains unclear. The CDR3 consists of 16 residues. The V end was cut by 0 bases, the J end by 2 bases, with 14 bases between. CDR1 and CDR2 (germline): SGHRS, YFSETQ. Full variable domain (outside the CDR3, taken from reference TRBV5-1 and TRBJ1-1): KAGVTQTPRYLIKTRGQQVTLSCSPISGHRSVSWYQQTPGQGLQFLFEYFSETQRNKGNFPGRFSGRQFSNSRSEMNVSTLELGDSALYLCASSLGWAGLNTEAFFGQGTRLTVV.